This TCR beta chain was observed in a study of cytomegalovirus exposure and HLA in healthy donors. A multiplex PCR was run with 60 Vbeta primers and 13 Jbeta primers. Assay used: immunoSEQ multiplex PCR; TCRdb lists only in-frame clones, some missing. The ten most abundant clones cover approximately 10% of a sample with roughly 55,000 clones. Sequenced: PBMCs. This TCR derives from a man aged 50 or older in good health and CMV-seropositive.

The CDR3 region is CSARRGTGLEETQYF. The DNA of the CDR3 is TGCAGCGCAAGAAGGGGTACAGGGCTGGAAGAGACCCAGTACTTC. The chain has TRBV29-1 and TRBJ2-5; a weak D match, TRBD1 (6 bases). Germline CDR1 and CDR2: SQVTM and ANQGSEA. The CDR3 is 15 residues long. V lost 7 bases, J lost 3 bases, and 21 bases lay in between.